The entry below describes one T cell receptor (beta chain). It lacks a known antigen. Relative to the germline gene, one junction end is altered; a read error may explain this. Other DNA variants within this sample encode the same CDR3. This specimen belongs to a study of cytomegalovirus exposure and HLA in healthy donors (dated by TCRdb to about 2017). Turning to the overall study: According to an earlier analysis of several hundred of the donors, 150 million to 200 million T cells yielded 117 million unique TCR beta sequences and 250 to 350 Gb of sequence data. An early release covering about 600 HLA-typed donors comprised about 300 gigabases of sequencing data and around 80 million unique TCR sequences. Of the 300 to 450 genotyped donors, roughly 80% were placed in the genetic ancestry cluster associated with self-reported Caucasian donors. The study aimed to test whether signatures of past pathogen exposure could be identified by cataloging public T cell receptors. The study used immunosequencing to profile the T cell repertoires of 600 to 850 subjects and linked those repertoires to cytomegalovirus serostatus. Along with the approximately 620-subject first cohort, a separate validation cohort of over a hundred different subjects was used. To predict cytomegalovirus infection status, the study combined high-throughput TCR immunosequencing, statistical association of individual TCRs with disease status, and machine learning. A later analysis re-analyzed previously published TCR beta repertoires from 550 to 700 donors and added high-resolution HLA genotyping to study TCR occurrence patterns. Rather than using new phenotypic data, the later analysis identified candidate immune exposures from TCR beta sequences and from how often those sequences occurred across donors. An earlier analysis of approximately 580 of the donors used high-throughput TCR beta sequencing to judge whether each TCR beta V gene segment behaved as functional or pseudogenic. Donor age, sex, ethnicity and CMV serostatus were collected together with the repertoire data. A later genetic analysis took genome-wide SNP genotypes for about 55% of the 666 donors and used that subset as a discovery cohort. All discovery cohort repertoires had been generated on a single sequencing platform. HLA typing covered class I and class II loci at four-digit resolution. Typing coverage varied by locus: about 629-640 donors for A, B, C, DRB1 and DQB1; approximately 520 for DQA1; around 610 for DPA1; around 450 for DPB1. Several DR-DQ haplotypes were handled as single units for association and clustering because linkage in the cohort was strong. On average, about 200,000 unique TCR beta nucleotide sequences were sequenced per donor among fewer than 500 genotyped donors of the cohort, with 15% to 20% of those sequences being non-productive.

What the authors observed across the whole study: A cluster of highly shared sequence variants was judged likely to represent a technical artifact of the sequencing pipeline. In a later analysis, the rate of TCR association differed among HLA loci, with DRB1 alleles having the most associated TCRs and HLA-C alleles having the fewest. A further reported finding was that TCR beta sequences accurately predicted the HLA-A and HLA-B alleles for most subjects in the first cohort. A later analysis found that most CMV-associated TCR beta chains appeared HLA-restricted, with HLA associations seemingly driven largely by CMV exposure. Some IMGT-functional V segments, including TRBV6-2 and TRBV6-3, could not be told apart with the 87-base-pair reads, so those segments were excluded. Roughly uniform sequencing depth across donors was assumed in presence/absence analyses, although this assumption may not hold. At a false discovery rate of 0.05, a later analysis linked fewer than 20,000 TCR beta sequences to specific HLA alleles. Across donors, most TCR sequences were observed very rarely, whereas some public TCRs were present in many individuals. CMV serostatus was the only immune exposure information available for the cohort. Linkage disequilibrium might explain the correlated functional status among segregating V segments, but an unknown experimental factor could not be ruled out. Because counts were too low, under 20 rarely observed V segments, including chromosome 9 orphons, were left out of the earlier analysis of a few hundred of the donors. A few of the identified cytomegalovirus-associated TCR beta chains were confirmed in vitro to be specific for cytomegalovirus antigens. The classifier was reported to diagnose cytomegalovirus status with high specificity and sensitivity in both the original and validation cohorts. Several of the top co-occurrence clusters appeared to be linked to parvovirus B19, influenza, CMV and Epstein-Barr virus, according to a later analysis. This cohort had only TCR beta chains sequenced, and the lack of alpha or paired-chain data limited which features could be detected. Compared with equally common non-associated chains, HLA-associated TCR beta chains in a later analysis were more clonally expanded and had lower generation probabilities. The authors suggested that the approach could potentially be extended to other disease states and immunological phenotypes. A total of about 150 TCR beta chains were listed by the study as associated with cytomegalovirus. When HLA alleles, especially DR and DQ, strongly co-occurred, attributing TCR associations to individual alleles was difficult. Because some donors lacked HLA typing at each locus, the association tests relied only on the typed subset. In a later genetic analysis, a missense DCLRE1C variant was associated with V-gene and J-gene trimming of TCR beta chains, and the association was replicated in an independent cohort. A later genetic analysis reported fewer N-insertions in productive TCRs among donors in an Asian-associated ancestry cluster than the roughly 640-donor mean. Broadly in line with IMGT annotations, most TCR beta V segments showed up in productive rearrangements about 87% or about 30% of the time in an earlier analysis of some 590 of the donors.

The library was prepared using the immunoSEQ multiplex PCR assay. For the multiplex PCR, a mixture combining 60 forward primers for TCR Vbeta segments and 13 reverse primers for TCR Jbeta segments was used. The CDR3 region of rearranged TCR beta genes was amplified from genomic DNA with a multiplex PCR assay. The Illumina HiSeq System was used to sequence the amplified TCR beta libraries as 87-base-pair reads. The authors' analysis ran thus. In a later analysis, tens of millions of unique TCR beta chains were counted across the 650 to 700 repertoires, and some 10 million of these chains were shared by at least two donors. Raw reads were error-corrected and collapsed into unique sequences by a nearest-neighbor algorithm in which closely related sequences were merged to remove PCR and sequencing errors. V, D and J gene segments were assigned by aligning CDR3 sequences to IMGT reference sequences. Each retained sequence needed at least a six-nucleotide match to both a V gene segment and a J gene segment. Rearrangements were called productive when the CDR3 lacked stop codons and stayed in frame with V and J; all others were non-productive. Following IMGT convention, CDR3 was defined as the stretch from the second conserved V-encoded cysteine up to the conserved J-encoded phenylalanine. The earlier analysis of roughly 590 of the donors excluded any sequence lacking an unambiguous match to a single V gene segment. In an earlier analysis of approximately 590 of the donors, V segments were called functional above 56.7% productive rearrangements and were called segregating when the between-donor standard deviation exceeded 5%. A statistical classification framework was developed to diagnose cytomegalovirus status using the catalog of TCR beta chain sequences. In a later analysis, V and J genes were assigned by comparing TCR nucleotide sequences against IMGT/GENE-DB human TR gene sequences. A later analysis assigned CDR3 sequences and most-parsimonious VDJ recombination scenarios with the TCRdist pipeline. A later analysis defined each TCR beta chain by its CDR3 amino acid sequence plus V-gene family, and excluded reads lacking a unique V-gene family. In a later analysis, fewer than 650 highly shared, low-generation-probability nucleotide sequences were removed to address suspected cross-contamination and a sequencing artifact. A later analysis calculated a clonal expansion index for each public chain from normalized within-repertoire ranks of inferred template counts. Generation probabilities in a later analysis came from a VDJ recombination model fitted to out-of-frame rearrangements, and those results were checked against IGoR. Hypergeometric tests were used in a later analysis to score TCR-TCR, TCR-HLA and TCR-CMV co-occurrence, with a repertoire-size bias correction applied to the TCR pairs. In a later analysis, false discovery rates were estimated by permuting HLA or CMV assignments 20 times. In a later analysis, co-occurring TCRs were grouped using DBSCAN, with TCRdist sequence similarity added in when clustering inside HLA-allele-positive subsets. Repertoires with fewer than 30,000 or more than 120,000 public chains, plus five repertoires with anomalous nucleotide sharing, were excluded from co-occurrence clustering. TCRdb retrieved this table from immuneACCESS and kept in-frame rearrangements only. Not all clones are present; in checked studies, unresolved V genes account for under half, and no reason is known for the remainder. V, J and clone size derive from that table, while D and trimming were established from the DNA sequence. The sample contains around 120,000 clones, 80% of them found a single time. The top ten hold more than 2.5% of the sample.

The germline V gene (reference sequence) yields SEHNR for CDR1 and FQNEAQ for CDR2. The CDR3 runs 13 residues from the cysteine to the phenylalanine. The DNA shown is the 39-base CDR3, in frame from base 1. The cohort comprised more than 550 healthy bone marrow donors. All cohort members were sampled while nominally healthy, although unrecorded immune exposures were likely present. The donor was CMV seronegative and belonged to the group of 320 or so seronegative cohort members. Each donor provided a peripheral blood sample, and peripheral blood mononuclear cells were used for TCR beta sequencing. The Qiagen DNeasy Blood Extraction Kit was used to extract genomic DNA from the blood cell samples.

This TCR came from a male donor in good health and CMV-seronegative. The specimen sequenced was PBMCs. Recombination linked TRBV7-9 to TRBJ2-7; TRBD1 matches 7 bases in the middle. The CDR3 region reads CSSSLGPGGEQYF. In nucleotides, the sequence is TGTTCCAGCAGCTTAGGGCCAGGGGGCGAGCAGTACTTC. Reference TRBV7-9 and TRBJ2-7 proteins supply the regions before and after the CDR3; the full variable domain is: DTGVSQNPRHKITKRGQNVTFRCDPISEHNRLYWYRQTLGQGPEFLTYFQNEAQLEKSRLLSDRFSAERPKGSFSTLEIQRTEQGDSAMYLCSSSLGPGGEQYFGPGTRLTVT.